This T cell receptor (beta chain) was recovered during a study of Graves' ophthalmopathy and Graves' hyperthyroidism. TCR beta CDR3 regions were amplified from RNA transcripts. A first-round RT-PCR used HTBI primers, followed by a second-round multiplex PCR. TCRdb re-called the multiplex PCR reads with MiXCR, one entry per CDR3 protein. The sample lists over a million distinct CDR3 sequences; about 35% were seen once. General observations from the study: Most expanded clonotypes in thyroid above 0.001 frequency also showed up in blood.

As regards this clonotype: Its antigen is unidentified.

V gave up 4 bases and J gave up 1 base, with 8 bases separating them. The CDR3 sequence is 14 residues long. Germline loops: CDR1 SGHRS, CDR2 YFSETQ. V gene TRBV5-1 combines with J gene TRBJ2-2, with D uncertain. The sample consisted of peripheral blood or thyroid tissue (not recorded which). This clonotype was sampled from an adult man with Graves' hyperthyroidism. For the CDR3, the DNA is TGCGCCAGCAGCCAAACAGAGAACACCGGGGAGCTGTTTTTT. Translating gives CASSQTENTGELFF.